This T cell receptor beta chain is drawn from a study of beta chain features in type 1 diabetes. This clone was counted only a few times. CD4+ naive, central memory, regulatory and stem cell-like memory cells were sorted via CD45RO/CCR7/CD25/CD127/CD95/CD27. Expressed TCRB transcripts got sequenced, as all isolated RNA was reverse transcribed. Clones were read by immunoSEQ multiplex PCR, and TCRdb kept only the in-frame ones, dropping some. The sample consists of a few hundred thousand clones, roughly 11% of them appearing once. V lost 6 bases and J 0 bases, leaving 25 bases between the germline ends. Germline lookup yields CDR1 LNHNV and CDR2 YYDKDF (reference sequence). The CDR3 spans 19 residues.

The J gene is TRBJ2-3, the V gene TRBV15, with D tentatively TRBD2 (6 bases). Source material: naive CD4+ T cells from blood. The TCR was taken from a woman in her 30s in good health. CDR3 in DNA: TGTGCCACCAGGGGACCCAGGAGGGGTCGGGACGAGAGCACAGATACGCAGTATTTT. This sequence encodes CATRGPRRGRDESTDTQYF.